This record concerns one TCR beta chain sequence. Its cognate antigen is unknown. TCRdb used MiXCR to reprocess the reads, holding one entry per CDR3 protein. The sample consists of about 330,000 distinct CDR3 sequences, about 35% of them appearing once. This entry is derived from a study of T cell repertoires in cytomegalovirus infection. Study outcomes and limitations: The cumulative frequency of public TCR beta families identified carriers of CMV plus the relevant HLA. What dominated the ex vivo response were HLA-C-restricted CMV-specific TCR beta clonotypes.

This sample comprised cultured PBMCs, obtained from culture after CMV antigen stimulation. The clonotype comes from a human donor in good health (CMV status not recorded). Some clones in this sample may be carry-over from other donors' samples.

The CDR3 sequence: CASSQSTVGEQYV. CDR3 DNA: TGTGCCAGCAGTCAATCGACAGTAGGCGAGCAGTACGTC. The chain carries TRBV28 and TRBJ2-7, with a tentative D call TRBD1 (5 bases). This CDR3 has 13 residues. Germline loops: CDR1 MDHEN, CDR2 SYDVKM. V was pared by 5 bases and J by 6 bases, with 14 bases between.